The 17 T cell receptor beta chains presented below share a single source sample, sequenced in a study of T cell responses to AZD1222 COVID-19 vaccine. TCRdb's table, derived via immunoSEQ multiplex PCR, lists solely in-frame clones and lacks some. The profile shows about 200,000 clones, about 95% of them singletons. Material: peripheral blood, obtained 28 days after the second dose of the MenACWY control vaccine. These receptors were collected from an adult who received the MenACWY meningococcal vaccine as a control.

V is TRBV28 and J is TRBJ2-7, with 10 bases lining up with TRBD1. CDR1 is MDHEN and CDR2 is SYDVKM in the germline V gene. The CDR3 is made up of 14 amino acids. J was trimmed by 2 bases and V by 7 bases; bases with no gene match: 5. The CDR3 reads CASIPGQGAYEQYF. The CDR3 nucleotides read TGTGCCAGCATCCCCGGACAGGGGGCCTACGAGCAGTACTTC.

The chain employs TRBV10-3 and TRBJ1-5; D gene uncertain. V lost 4 bases and J 6 bases, leaving 7 bases between the germline ends. The CDR3 sequence is 12 residues long. Germline V gene sequence: CDR1 ENHRY, CDR2 SYGVKD. The CDR3 reads CAISGLGQPQHF. CDR3 nucleotide sequence: TGTGCCATCAGTGGACTTGGTCAGCCCCAGCATTTT.

V is TRBV28 and J is TRBJ2-7; 7 bases agree with TRBD1. CDR3 length: 13 residues. Per the germline V gene, CDR1 is MDHEN and CDR2 is SYDVKM. The trim removed 7 bases at V and 3 bases at J, leaving 6 bases unmatched. The CDR3 DNA sequence: TGTGCCAGCAACGGAGGACAGGTCTACGAGCAGTACTTC. This codes for CASNGGQVYEQYF.

The V call is TRBV29-1, the J call TRBJ2-7, with D possibly TRBD1 on 6 matching bases. Germline values: CDR1 SQVTM, CDR2 ANQGSEA. The germline V and J ends were trimmed by 5 bases and 2 bases, with 13 bases remaining between them. This CDR3 is 13 amino acids long. The CDR3: CSVSQGTPYEQYF. DNA for the CDR3: TGCAGCGTTTCTCAAGGGACACCCTACGAGCAGTACTTC.

In DNA, the CDR3 is TGTGCCAGCACAGGGAGCGTGTCCGAGCAGTACTTC. This encodes CASTGSVSEQYF. The gene calls are TRBV6-5 and TRBJ2-7; D possibly uses TRBD1 or TRBD2 (5 bases each). V dropped 7 bases and J dropped 6 bases, with 13 bases sitting between them. Germline values: CDR1 MNHEY, CDR2 SVGAGI. The CDR3 consists of 12 residues.

The gene calls are TRBV11-2 and TRBJ1-4, with a weak D call TRBD1 (6 bases). Germline CDR1 reads SGHAT; CDR2 reads FQNNGV. Trimming removed 5 bases from V and 7 bases from J, with 14 bases in between. The length of the CDR3 is 14 residues. CDR3 protein: CASSPDRSIEKLFF. The CDR3 DNA is TGTGCCAGCAGCCCCGACAGGTCTATTGAAAAACTGTTTTTT.

This rearrangement joins TRBV7-8 to TRBJ1-1; maybe TRBD1 (6 bases). From germline, CDR1 is SGHVS and CDR2 FQNEAQ. Trimming removed 6 bases from V and 4 bases from J, with 18 bases in between. This CDR3 has 15 amino acids. The CDR3 here is CASRKSRGEGTEAFF. The CDR3 nucleotides read TGTGCCAGCAGAAAAAGCAGGGGAGAGGGCACTGAAGCTTTCTTT.

This chain connects TRBV19 to TRBJ1-2; TRBD1 might be the D (6 bases). The V gene's germline CDR1 is LNHDA and CDR2 SQIVND (reference sequence). Trimming took off 6 bases at V and 2 bases at J, with 16 bases between the two ends. The CDR3 is 15 amino acids. The CDR3 region has the DNA TGTGCCAGTAGCAGAGGACAGACCATCAACTATGGCTACACCTTC. Translated: CASSRGQTINYGYTF. The entire variable domain, with the rest obtained from reference TRBV19 and TRBJ1-2, is as follows: DGGITQSPKYLFRKEGQNVTLSCEQNLNHDAMYWYRQDPGQGLRLIYYSQIVNDFQKGDIAEGYSVSREKKESFPLTVTSAQKNPTAFYLCASSRGQTINYGYTFGSGTRLTVV.

The chain has TRBV5-4 and TRBJ2-3; D is ambiguous. The CDR3 length is 13 residues. Germline V lookup: CDR1 SGHNT, CDR2 YYREEE (reference sequence). Between the trimmed V and J ends, which lost 0 bases and 6 bases, there was a span of 8 bases. CDR3 residues: CASSLATEDTQYF. CDR3 coding DNA: TGTGCCAGCAGCTTGGCCACCGAGGATACGCAGTATTTT.

This chain joins TRBV9 and TRBJ2-7, with TRBD2 matching over 10 bases. J lost 1 base, V lost 3 bases, and 4 bases had no gene match. CDR1 is SGDLS and CDR2 is YYNGEE in the germline V gene. CDR3 length equals 15 residues. Here the CDR3 DNA reads TGTGCCAGCAGCGAAAGCGGGGGGGCTTCCTACGAGCAGTACTTC. The encoded protein is CASSESGGASYEQYF.

V usage is TRBV2 and J usage is TRBJ1-3; D is possibly TRBD1 (6 bases). Germline V gene sequence: CDR1 SNHLY, CDR2 FYNNEI. Trimming cost V 3 bases and J 0 bases, with 12 bases left between them. The CDR3 contains 16 residues. The CDR3: CASSDRDTTSGNTIYF. In DNA, the CDR3 is TGTGCCAGCAGTGATAGGGACACCACCTCTGGAAACACCATATATTTT.

The V call is TRBV30, the J call TRBJ2-5; D ambiguous. CDR3 length: 12 residues. Germline loops: CDR1 GTSNPN, CDR2 SVGIG (reference sequence). V lost 0 bases to trimming and J lost 2 bases, with 4 bases between them. The CDR3 reads CAWSVTQETQYF. CDR3 DNA sequence: TGTGCCTGGAGTGTGACGCAAGAGACCCAGTACTTC.

The gene calls are TRBV12-1 and TRBJ2-2; the table's D call TRBD1 went unverified against the DNA. TRBV12-1 is assigned pseudogene status. The CDR3 is made up of 17 amino acids. The CDR3 nucleotides are TGTGCCAGCATCCTATCTGCGGCTACAGGGGGCACCGGGGAGCTGTTTTTT. It is translated as CASILSAATGGTGELFF.

This chain joins TRBV7-2 and TRBJ2-1; the match to TRBD2 covers 10 bases. J gave up 6 bases and V 2 bases, and 1 base lay outside the gene matches. In germline, CDR1 is SGHTA, CDR2 FQGNSA. The CDR3 is made up of 14 amino acids. CDR3 sequence: CASSLTSGVNEQFF. CDR3 sequence (DNA): TGTGCCAGCAGCTTAACTAGCGGGGTCAATGAGCAGTTCTTC.

CDR3 nucleotide sequence: TGCAGCGTGACTGGGGGAGGCCTAGCGGGGGGTTCTAGCACAGATACGCAGTATTTT. Protein: CSVTGGGLAGGSSTDTQYF. The chain couples TRBV29-1 to TRBJ2-3, with 11 nucleotides matching TRBD2. This CDR3 is built from 19 residues. Per the germline V gene, CDR1 is SQVTM and CDR2 is ANQGSEA. The J segment lost 0 bases and the V segment lost 6 bases, leaving 17 bases of the junction unmatched.

This chain connects TRBV3-1 (or the pseudogene TRBV3-2) to TRBJ2-7; D could derive from TRBD1 or TRBD2 (5 bases each). The germline CDR1 and CDR2 sequences are LGHDT and YNNKEL (reference sequence). Trimming cost V 0 bases and J 5 bases, with 14 bases left between them. CDR3 size: 15 residues. The CDR3 loop reads CASSQDLDLGDEQYF. In DNA, the CDR3 is TGTGCCAGCAGCCAAGATTTGGATTTGGGGGACGAGCAGTACTTC.

The chain joins TRBV7-2 to TRBJ2-1; 7 bases match TRBD2. Germline-derived CDR1 and CDR2 are SGHTA and FQGNSA. V lost 2 bases to trimming and J lost 2 bases; unmatched junction nucleotides: 6. The CDR3 is 16 residues long. The CDR3 DNA sequence: TGTGCCAGCAGCTTAAGCCCCGGGGGGACCTACAATGAGCAGTTCTTC. Protein product: CASSLSPGGTYNEQFF.